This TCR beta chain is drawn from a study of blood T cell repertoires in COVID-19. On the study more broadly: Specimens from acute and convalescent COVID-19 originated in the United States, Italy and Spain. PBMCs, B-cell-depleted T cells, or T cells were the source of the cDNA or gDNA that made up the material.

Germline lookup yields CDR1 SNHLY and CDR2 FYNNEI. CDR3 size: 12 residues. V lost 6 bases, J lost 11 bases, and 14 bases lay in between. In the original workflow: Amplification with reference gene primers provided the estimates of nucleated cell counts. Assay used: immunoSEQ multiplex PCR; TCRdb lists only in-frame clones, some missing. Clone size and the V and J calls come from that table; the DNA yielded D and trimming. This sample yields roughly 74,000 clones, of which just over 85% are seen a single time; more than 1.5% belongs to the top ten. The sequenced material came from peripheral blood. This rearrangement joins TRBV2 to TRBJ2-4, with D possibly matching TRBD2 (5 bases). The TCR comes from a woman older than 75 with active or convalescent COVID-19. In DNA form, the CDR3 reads TGTGCCAGCAGCCTCGCTAGCAGTTTTCAGTACTTC. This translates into CASSLASSFQYF.